These 28 T cell receptor beta chains were all obtained from the same sample, sequenced in a study of regulatory T cells in long-lasting Graves disease. Relying on iRepertoire HTBI primers and Arm-PCR of CDR3 regions, the team built TCR beta libraries. TCRdb used MiXCR to reprocess the multiplex PCR reads, holding one entry per CDR3 protein. This sample has about 470,000 distinct CDR3 sequences; under 25% occur once, and the top ten carry less than 9%. Time point indicated: persistent/refractory GD, antithyroid drugs over 5 years with positive TRAb. Following extraction of RNA from PBMCs, that RNA was used to make the TCR library. Sample: peripheral blood mononuclear cells (PBMCs), taken when the disease was refractory, from a patient treated with antithyroid drugs. Every receptor here comes from a female donor with Graves disease.

The J gene is TRBJ2-3, the V gene TRBV28, with D possibly TRBD1 on 5 matching bases. Between the trimmed V and J ends, which lost 2 bases and 10 bases, there was a span of 10 bases. There are 12 residues in the CDR3. Germline V lookup: CDR1 MDHEN, CDR2 SYDVKM. The CDR3 bases are TGTGCCAGCAGTTTAATGCAGGGCTCGCAGTATTTT. This sequence encodes CASSLMQGSQYF. Using reference TRBV28 and TRBJ2-3 for the parts outside the CDR3, the full variable domain is DVKVTQSSRYLVKRTGEKVFLECVQDMDHENMFWYRQDPGLGLRLIYFSYDVKMKEKGDIPEGYSVSREKKERFSLILESASTNQTSMYLCASSLMQGSQYFGPGTRLTVL.

This clonotype occurred many times. The chain employs TRBV5-1 and TRBJ2-2, with a tentative D call TRBD1 (5 bases). Germline V gene lookup returns CDR1 SGHRS and CDR2 YFSETQ. The CDR3 extends over 14 amino acids. Trimming stripped 0 bases from V and 7 bases from J, with 10 bases between. The CDR3 is CASSLARVGGELFF. The CDR3 bases are TGCGCCAGCAGCTTGGCCAGGGTCGGCGGGGAGCTGTTTTTT.

This clonotype has just a few counts. The rearrangement links TRBV2 to TRBJ2-7; D is possibly TRBD1 or TRBD2 (5 bases each). Germline assignment: CDR1 SNHLY and CDR2 FYNNEI. The CDR3 spans 13 residues. The V and J ends lost 9 bases and 2 bases respectively, with 14 bases between them. CDR3 coding DNA: TGTGCCAGTGGCCGGGACCGAACCTACGAGCAGTACTTC. Translated: CASGRDRTYEQYF.

This clonotype was seen repeatedly, ten times or more. This chain joins TRBV10-3 and TRBJ1-2; D gene uncertain. Trimming took 3 bases from V and 6 from J, leaving 17 bases between them. The CDR3 totals 15 residues. Per the germline V gene, CDR1 is ENHRY and CDR2 is SYGVKD. The DNA of the CDR3 is TGTGCCATCAGTGAAGACATCACAAGCCCCAATGGCTACACCTTC. The encoded protein is CAISEDITSPNGYTF.

This clonotype came up many times. DNA for the CDR3: TGTGCCAGCATCCAAGATTCACCCCTCCACTTT. This sequence encodes CASIQDSPLHF. The chain couples TRBV6-1 to TRBJ1-6; no firm D call. Germline lookup yields CDR1 MNHNS and CDR2 SASEGT. The CDR3 runs 11 residues. Trimming took 7 bases from V and 8 from J, leaving 6 bases between them.

V is TRBV11-1 and J is TRBJ1-1; 8 nucleotides agree with TRBD1. The germline V gene encodes CDR1 SGHAT and CDR2 FQDESV (reference sequence). This CDR3 comprises 12 residues. V lost 7 bases and J lost 10; bases outside the gene matches: 8. The CDR3 region is CASTRSDRGAFF. The DNA for the CDR3 is TGTGCCAGCACAAGGAGCGACAGGGGAGCTTTCTTT. The entire variable domain, with the rest obtained from reference TRBV11-1 and TRBJ1-1, is as follows: EAEVAQSPRYKITEKSQAVAFWCDPISGHATLYWYRQILGQGPELLVQFQDESVVDDSQLPKDRFSAERLKGVDSTLKIQPAELGDSAMYLCASTRSDRGAFFGQGTRLTVV.

This clonotype was recorded a few times. The gene calls are TRBV7-3 and TRBJ2-7; 8 bases agree with TRBD2. CDR3 length: 15 amino acids. The V gene end was trimmed by 5 bases and the J gene end by 0 bases; junction bases not matched to a gene: 6. Germline V gives CDR1 SGHTA, CDR2 FQGTGA. This CDR3 reads CASSPSGGNSYEQYF. Written as DNA, the CDR3 is TGTGCCAGCAGCCCTTCGGGGGGGAACTCCTACGAGCAGTACTTC.

This chain connects TRBV29-1 to TRBJ1-1; 10 positions agree with TRBD1. Germline V gene lookup returns CDR1 SQVTM and CDR2 ANQGSEA. J was trimmed by 8 bases and V by 7 bases; bases with no gene match: 10. This CDR3 comprises 13 residues. The CDR3 spells CSANRGQGGEAFF. CDR3 bases: TGCAGCGCAAACCGAGGACAGGGGGGGGAAGCTTTCTTT.

This clonotype showed up many times. One end of the junction fails to match germline, which may point to a read error. This chain links TRBV2 with TRBJ2-7, with D unresolved. CDR1 and CDR2 from the germline V gene are SNHLY and FYNNEI. The CDR3 length is 13 residues. The CDR3 spells CASREDWTYEQYF. The DNA for the CDR3 is TGTGCCAGCAGGGAAGACTGGACCTACGAGCAGTACTTC.

A note on this clonotype: This may come from a read error, since a much larger clone is one base off. The chain links TRBV7-9 to TRBJ1-2; D is unclear. Per the germline V gene, CDR1 is SEHNR and CDR2 is FQNEAQ (reference sequence). This CDR3 is built from 17 residues. V lost 5 bases, J lost 4 bases, and 23 bases lay in between. The CDR3 protein is CASSRTCPGRIFYGYTF. The CDR3 DNA follows: TGTGCCAGCAGCCGAACCTGCCCCGGCAGGATCTTCTATGGCTACACCTTC. Combining the CDR3 with reference TRBV7-9 and TRBJ1-2 gives the whole variable domain DTGVSQNPRHKITKRGQNVTFRCDPISEHNRLYWYRQTLGQGPEFLTYFQNEAQLEKSRLLSDRFSAERPKGSFSTLEIQRTEQGDSAMYLCASSRTCPGRIFYGYTFGSGTRLTVV.

The sample holds many counts of this clonotype. The V call is TRBV6-2 or TRBV6-3, the J call TRBJ1-5; D is uncertain. The V end was cut by 5 bases, the J end by 7 bases, with 12 bases between. Per germline, CDR1 MNHEY and CDR2 SVGEGT. The length of the CDR3 is 13 residues. CDR3 sequence: CASSDGVSQPQHF. CDR3 nucleotides: TGTGCCAGCAGTGACGGGGTGTCACAGCCCCAGCATTTT.

For this clonotype: This may stem from a read error, because a much larger clone lies one nucleotide away. Here the CDR3 omits its conserved ending phenylalanine or tryptophan, so a read error is the likely source. The chain employs TRBV6-1 and TRBJ1-1; D gene uncertain. Trimming pared 1 base from V and 0 bases from J, leaving 6 bases between. The germline gives CDR1 MNHNS, CDR2 SASEGT. The CDR3 sequence is 14 residues long. The CDR3 reads CASSEVELNTEAFS. CDR3 DNA: TGTGCCAGCAGTGAAGTTGAGCTGAACACTGAAGCTTTCTCT.

The chain has TRBV4-1 and TRBJ2-7; TRBD1 agrees at 9 bases. V was clipped by 4 bases and J by 3 bases; unmatched bases: 7. CDR1 MGHRA and CDR2 YSYEKL come from the germline V gene. The CDR3 is 15 residues long. CDR3 sequence: CASSPKETGGYEQYF. The CDR3 DNA follows: TGCGCCAGCAGCCCCAAGGAGACAGGGGGCTACGAGCAGTACTTC.

This clonotype turned up a few times. The rearrangement links TRBV7-9 to TRBJ2-7; D is possibly TRBD1 (6 bases). CDR3 length: 15 amino acids. With 4 bases removed from V and 3 bases from J, the gap between germline ends came to 16 bases. CDR1 is SEHNR and CDR2 is FQNEAQ in the germline V gene (reference sequence). The CDR3 protein is CASSSAGTLYYEQYF. CDR3 nucleotides: TGTGCCAGCAGCTCTGCCGGGACACTTTACTACGAGCAGTACTTC.

As to this clonotype: Given a much more abundant clone one base away, this may be a read error. V is TRBV6-9 and J is TRBJ2-5, with D hard to call. The J call is doubtful: the DNA matches TRBJ2-7 better. The CDR3 sequence is 13 residues long. Germline V gives CDR1 MNHGY, CDR2 SVAAGI. The CDR3 DNA sequence: TGCGCCAGCAGTGAGTTAACGAATTACGAGCAGTACTTC. It specifies CASSELTNYEQYF.

Many counts were recorded for this clonotype. This chain links TRBV7-2 with TRBJ1-1; tentatively, D is TRBD1 (5 bases). Germline loops: CDR1 SGHTA, CDR2 FQGNSA. Trimming pared 5 bases from V and 3 bases from J, leaving 13 bases between. This CDR3 has 14 residues. CDR3 in amino acids: CASSLRREDTEAFF. As DNA, the CDR3 is TGTGCCAGCAGCCTGCGCAGGGAAGACACTGAAGCTTTCTTT.

Many counts were recorded for this clonotype. This chain connects TRBV6-1 to TRBJ1-1; TRBD1 matches 7 bases. Germline V gives CDR1 MNHNS, CDR2 SASEGT. The V segment lost 8 bases and the J segment 7 bases; nucleotides outside the gene matches: 4. This CDR3 region has 11 residues. CDR3 nucleotide sequence: TGTGCCAGCGACAGGGCGAATGAAGCTTTCTTT. This translates into CASDRANEAFF.

This clonotype was picked up a small number of times. The rearrangement uses TRBV20-1 and TRBJ2-7; 14 bases are shared with TRBD2. The CDR3 loop spans 17 amino acids. CDR1 and CDR2 (germline): DFQATT, SNEGSKA (reference sequence). With 1 base clipped from V and 4 bases from J, the junction kept 9 bases outside the gene matches. The CDR3 DNA reads as TGCAGTGCTAGAGCCTACCCCGGGACTAGCGGGAGTTACGAGCAGTACTTC. Translating gives CSARAYPGTSGSYEQYF.

This clonotype was seen a handful of times. J is TRBJ2-6 and V is TRBV7-9; unclear D gene. CDR1 and CDR2 (germline): SEHNR, FQNEAQ (reference sequence). The germline V and J ends were trimmed by 1 base and 0 bases, with 10 bases remaining between them. The CDR3 consists of 17 residues. The DNA for the CDR3 is TGTGCCAGCAGCTTAGGCTCAAGCCTCTCTGGGGCCAACGTCCTGACTTTC. This translates into CASSLGSSLSGANVLTF.

This clonotype was picked up many times. This sequence joins TRBV2 and TRBJ1-5; TRBD1 is a possible D gene (6 bases). Germline V lookup: CDR1 SNHLY, CDR2 FYNNEI. V was clipped by 5 bases and J by 4 bases, with 9 bases between them. There are 13 residues in the CDR3. For the CDR3, the DNA is TGTGCCAGCAGTTACAGGGCTAATCAGCCCCAGCATTTT. This gives the protein CASSYRANQPQHF.

This clonotype was recorded a few times. V and J are TRBV10-1 and TRBJ2-2; D remains ambiguous. The CDR3 length is 12 residues. Germline CDR1 WNHNN, CDR2 SYGVQD (reference sequence). V dropped 7 bases and J dropped 4 bases, with 7 bases sitting between them. CDR3 in amino acids: CASMAITGELFF. The CDR3 region has the DNA TGCGCCAGCATGGCCATCACCGGGGAGCTGTTTTTT.

In this sample, this clonotype turned up many times. The rearrangement joins TRBV11-2 to TRBJ1-6, with D unclear. Germline V lookup: CDR1 SGHAT, CDR2 FQNNGV. Trimming removed 5 bases at V and 8 bases at J, with 16 bases between. The CDR3 extends over 15 amino acids. DNA for the CDR3: TGTGCCAGCAGCCCTCAACAAATGCGGGATTCACCCCTCCACTTT. It encodes CASSPQQMRDSPLHF.

This clonotype was counted many times. The chain joins TRBV27 to TRBJ1-5; D possibly corresponds to TRBD1 (5 bases). V was shortened by 2 bases and J by 5 bases, with 7 bases between the two germline ends. CDR1 and CDR2 (germline): MNHEY, SMNVEV (reference sequence). The CDR3 covers 13 residues. CDR3 sequence: CASSLARDQPQHF. The CDR3 DNA is TGTGCCAGCAGTTTAGCCAGGGATCAGCCCCAGCATTTT.

This clonotype was counted between two and nine times. CDR3 sequence (DNA): TGTGCCACCAGTGATCGGGGACTAGCGATCTACGAGCAGTACTTC. Protein: CATSDRGLAIYEQYF. The J gene is TRBJ2-7, the V gene TRBV24-1, with 10 bases matching TRBD2. V was pared by 3 bases and J by 3 bases, with 4 bases of the junction left unmatched. CDR3 length: 15 amino acids. The germline V gene encodes CDR1 KGHDR and CDR2 SFDVKD.

On this clonotype itself: A much larger clone differs from this one at a single base, so this may be a read error. No conserved phenylalanine or tryptophan is present at the end of the CDR3, so a read error is the likely explanation. The chain employs TRBV5-1 and TRBJ1-1; no reliable D call. The CDR3 consists of 15 residues. Trimming removed 2 bases from V and 1 base from J, with 12 bases in between. CDR1 SGHRS and CDR2 YFSETQ come from the germline V gene. The CDR3 coding sequence is TGCGCCAGCAGCTTAGGAGGGTGGAAGAACACTGAAGCTTTCCTT. It codes for CASSLGGWKNTEAFL.

The table lists this clonotype with a few counts. V usage is TRBV20-1 and J usage is TRBJ2-2; a weak D match, TRBD2 (5 bases). Germline V gene sequence: CDR1 DFQATT, CDR2 SNEGSKA (reference sequence). The CDR3 is 13 residues long. V lost 8 bases and J 4 bases, leaving 14 bases between the germline ends. For the CDR3, the DNA is TGCAGTCTACGGTCCGGGGTCACCGGGGAGCTGTTTTTT. Its translation: CSLRSGVTGELFF.

The table lists this clonotype with a count of one. This clone may be a read error of a much larger clone one base away. The genes are TRBV3-1 and TRBJ1-1, with 7 bases aligning to TRBD1. The CDR3 is 15 amino acids. Germline V gene lookup returns CDR1 LGHDT and CDR2 YNNKEL (reference sequence). The CDR3 nucleotides read TGTGTCAGCAGCCAAGAAACAGGGGAGAACACTGAAGCTTTCTTT. It translates to CVSSQETGENTEAFF.

This clonotype was detected a few times. This sequence joins TRBV11-2 and TRBJ1-4; maybe TRBD1 (6 bases). CDR1 and CDR2 from the germline V gene are SGHAT and FQNNGV. The CDR3 extends over 16 amino acids. V lost 5 bases and J lost 6, with 19 bases in between. For the CDR3, the DNA is TGTGCCAGCAGCCGTATTCTGGGGGGCGCGGATGAAAAACTGTTTTTT. Protein sequence: CASSRILGGADEKLFF. Variable domain in full (rest from reference TRBV11-2 and TRBJ1-4): EAGVAQSPRYKIIEKRQSVAFWCNPISGHATLYWYQQILGQGPKLLIQFQNNGVVDDSQLPKDRFSAERLKGVDSTLKIQPAKLEDSAVYLCASSRILGGADEKLFFGSGTQLSVL.